The 26 T cell receptor beta chains listed next were all sequenced from one sample in a study of beta chain features in type 1 diabetes. Study-level results: Moderately but significantly shorter TCRB CDR3s were found in Type 1 diabetes patients in all four CD4+ subsets.

Expressed TCRB transcripts were sequenced after all isolated RNA was converted to cDNA. Method: immunoSEQ multiplex PCR; TCRdb's copy keeps in-frame clones and lacks some. The repertoire consists of some 350,000 clones, with around 9.6% occurring once and the leading ten covering around 0.66%. What these receptors recognize is not known. The specimen was central memory CD4+ T cells from blood. These receptors originate from a man between 25 and 39 years old with type 1 diabetes.

The genes are TRBV28 and TRBJ2-7; D is undetermined. Trimming took off 2 bases at V and 4 bases at J, with 6 bases between the two ends. Germline lookup yields CDR1 MDHEN and CDR2 SYDVKM. The CDR3 consists of 12 residues. In DNA form, the CDR3 reads TGTGCCAGCAGTTTAGATGCGTACGAGCAGTACTTC. Protein: CASSLDAYEQYF.

This clone turned up a few times. V usage is TRBV4-1 and J usage is TRBJ2-3, with 8 bases fitting TRBD2. V lost 0 bases and J lost 0; bases outside the gene matches: 5. Germline V lookup: CDR1 MGHRA, CDR2 YSYEKL. This CDR3 region has 17 residues. For the CDR3, the DNA is TGCGCCAGCAGCCAAGATAAGGCTAGCGGGAGCACAGATACGCAGTATTTT. It specifies CASSQDKASGSTDTQYF.

V gene TRBV7-9 combines with J gene TRBJ2-1; 13 positions agree with TRBD2. CDR3 length equals 16 residues. The germline V gene encodes CDR1 SEHNR and CDR2 FQNEAQ (reference sequence). Losses at the gene ends were 4 bases for V and 7 bases for J; bases not matched to a gene: 7. CDR3 coding DNA: TGTGCCAGCAGCTCCCGGACTAGCGGGAGAGGGAATGAGCAGTTCTTC. It is translated as CASSSRTSGRGNEQFF. The full variable domain, rest sourced from reference TRBV7-9 and TRBJ2-1, is DTGVSQNPRHKITKRGQNVTFRCDPISEHNRLYWYRQTLGQGPEFLTYFQNEAQLEKSRLLSDRFSAERPKGSFSTLEIQRTEQGDSAMYLCASSSRTSGRGNEQFFGPGTRLTVL.

This rearrangement joins TRBV4-3 to TRBJ1-5; no reliable D call. There are 15 residues in the CDR3. V was clipped by 0 bases and J by 5 bases, with 11 bases between them. CDR1 is LGHNA and CDR2 is YSLEER in the germline V gene. As DNA, the CDR3 is TGCGCCAGCAGCCAAGATTCTCCCTCAGATCAGCCCCAGCATTTT. Protein sequence: CASSQDSPSDQPQHF.

This clone has a handful of counts. The chain couples TRBV27 to TRBJ2-7, with 9 bases aligning to TRBD2. This CDR3 has 17 residues. Germline assignment: CDR1 MNHEY and CDR2 SMNVEV (reference sequence). Unmatched junction bases numbered 7, after V lost 1 base and J lost 0 bases. CDR3 bases: TGTGCCAGCAGTTTATGGGGTAGCGGGAGTACCTCCTACGAGCAGTACTTC. This codes for CASSLWGSGSTSYEQYF.

This clone was seen just once. In DNA form, the CDR3 reads TGCGCCAGCAGCTTGGCCGGGGGCGCGTGGACTGAAGCTTTCTTT. The encoded protein is CASSLAGGAWTEAFF. The J gene is TRBJ1-1, the V gene TRBV5-1; maybe TRBD1 (6 bases). Per germline, CDR1 SGHRS and CDR2 YFSETQ. The CDR3 loop spans 15 amino acids. With 0 bases removed from V and 5 bases from J, the gap between germline ends came to 14 bases.

This chain joins TRBV27 and TRBJ2-1; TRBD2 matches at 7 bases. The junction had 17 bases not matched to a gene; V was cut back by 10 bases and J by 14 bases. Per germline, CDR1 MNHEY and CDR2 SMNVEV (reference sequence). The CDR3 contains 13 residues. The CDR3 here is CATRALAVWEEFF. The CDR3 nucleotides read TGTGCCACCAGAGCCCTAGCGGTCTGGGAGGAGTTCTTC.

In DNA form, the CDR3 reads TGTGCCAGCGTCGGCGAAGAGACCCAGTACTTC. Residues: CASVGEETQYF. V usage is TRBV2 and J usage is TRBJ2-5; D remains unclear. V shed 8 bases and J shed 3 bases, with 7 bases lying between them. This CDR3 is built from 11 residues. Germline CDR1 is SNHLY and CDR2 is FYNNEI.

Concerning this clone: Its ends do not fully match the called genes, so a read error is possible. The chain links TRBV29-1 to TRBJ1-1; the D gene is possibly TRBD1 (6 bases). Germline V gives CDR1 SQVTM, CDR2 ANQGSEA. The CDR3 has 12 residues. In nucleotides, the CDR3 is TGCAGCGTTGATTCGGGGGGCACTGAAGTTTTCTTT. Its protein is CSVDSGGTEVFF.

The chain is built from TRBV5-1 and TRBJ2-7, with 8 bases identical to TRBD1. Looked up from germline, CDR1 is SGHRS and CDR2 is YFSETQ. The trim removed 4 bases at V and 7 bases at J, leaving 7 bases unmatched. The CDR3 length is 13 residues. The CDR3 loop reads CASSTKDRGEQYF. CDR3 coding DNA: TGCGCCAGCAGCACCAAAGACAGGGGTGAGCAGTACTTC.

The chain combines TRBV6-5 with TRBJ1-5; D gene uncertain. The CDR3 spans 14 residues. Trimming stripped 5 bases from V and 0 bases from J, with 8 bases between. CDR1 and CDR2 from the germline V gene are MNHEY and SVGAGI. DNA of the CDR3: TGTGCCAGCAGTGTATTGAATAGCAATCAGCCCCAGCATTTT. This sequence encodes CASSVLNSNQPQHF.

As for this clone: It may be a read error: a sequence one base away is much more abundant. The V and J genes are TRBV5-1 and TRBJ2-5, with 11 bases matching TRBD2. The germline V gene has CDR1 SGHRS and CDR2 YFSETQ. The CDR3 contains 16 residues. V lost 2 bases to trimming and J lost 2 bases; unmatched junction nucleotides: 5. The CDR3 DNA reads as TGCGCCAGCAGCTTCACTAGCGGGAGTGGGCAAGAGACCCAGTACTTC. Translated, it gives CASSFTSGSGQETQYF.

The V and J genes are TRBV14 and TRBJ2-1; D possibly corresponds to TRBD1 (6 bases). CDR1 and CDR2 (germline): SGHDN, FVKESK. V lost 4 bases, J lost 2 bases, and 9 bases lay in between. This CDR3 contains 14 residues. The CDR3 coding sequence is TGTGCCAGCAGCCGGCAGGGGACCTACAATGAGCAGTTCTTC. This codes for CASSRQGTYNEQFF.

This chain links TRBV10-3 with TRBJ2-3; 10 bases line up with TRBD1. Trimming took 10 bases from V and 4 from J; bases not matched to a gene: 5. The germline V gene encodes CDR1 ENHRY and CDR2 SYGVKD. The CDR3 is 13 residues long. CDR3 DNA sequence: TGTGCCAGGGGGACAGGGGAATCAGATACGCAGTATTTT. It specifies CARGTGESDTQYF.

This clone has only a few counts. This chain uses TRBV10-1 with TRBJ1-1, with 8 bases lining up with TRBD1. The V gene end was trimmed by 10 bases and the J gene end by 6 bases; junction bases not matched to a gene: 7. Germline V lookup: CDR1 WNHNN, CDR2 SYGVQD (reference sequence). The CDR3 sequence is 12 residues long. The CDR3: CATIGDRPEAFF. In nucleotides, the CDR3 is TGCGCCACCATAGGGGACAGGCCTGAAGCTTTCTTT.

The chain uses TRBV6-5 and TRBJ2-7; 13 nucleotides match TRBD2. V gave up 0 bases and J gave up 6 bases; unmatched junction bases: 2. Germline V gives CDR1 MNHEY, CDR2 SVGAGI. CDR3 length: 15 residues. The CDR3 reads CASSYSTSGRREQYF. CDR3 DNA: TGTGCCAGCAGTTACTCGACTAGCGGGAGGCGCGAGCAGTACTTC.

This chain links TRBV7-7 with TRBJ1-1; a weak D match, TRBD1 (5 bases). CDR3 length equals 14 residues. The V end lost 5 bases, the J end lost 0 bases, and 10 bases lay between the germline ends. CDR1 and CDR2 from the germline V gene are SSHAT and FNYEAQ (reference sequence). CDR3 DNA: TGTGCCAGCAGCCCCACGACAGTGAACACTGAAGCTTTCTTT. This codes for CASSPTTVNTEAFF.

This chain connects TRBV29-1 to TRBJ2-7; D is perhaps TRBD1 (5 bases). The CDR3 spans 12 residues. The germline V gene encodes CDR1 SQVTM and CDR2 ANQGSEA. This CDR3 is CSATRELGEQYF. CDR3 bases: TGCAGTGCAACCAGGGAATTGGGCGAGCAGTACTTC.

This clone was seen a handful of times. This rearrangement joins TRBV7-2 to TRBJ2-7, with 10 bases fitting TRBD1. Trimming removed 5 bases from V and 7 bases from J; junction bases left unmatched: 8. From germline, CDR1 is SGHTA and CDR2 FQGNSA. This CDR3 contains 14 residues. The CDR3 region has the DNA TGTGCCAGCAGCGCTCGGACAGGGGGGGTTGAGCAGTACTTC. Amino acid sequence: CASSARTGGVEQYF. Full variable domain (rest looked up from reference TRBV7-2 and TRBJ2-7): GAGVSQSPSNKVTEKGKDVELRCDPISGHTALYWYRQSLGQGLEFLIYFQGNSAPDKSGLPSDRFSAERTGGSVSTLTIQRTQQEDSAVYLCASSARTGGVEQYFGPGTRLTVT.

The chain couples TRBV4-1 to TRBJ2-7; 7 bases agree with TRBD1. Trimming removed 4 bases from V and 3 bases from J; junction bases left unmatched: 9. The germline CDR1 and CDR2 sequences are MGHRA and YSYEKL. The CDR3 is made up of 15 amino acids. The CDR3: CASSLDRETLYEQYF. The DNA for the CDR3 is TGCGCCAGCAGCCTCGACAGGGAAACCCTCTACGAGCAGTACTTC.

This clone was seen repeatedly, ten times or more. V and J are TRBV2 and TRBJ1-3; D may be TRBD1 (6 bases). Trimming took off 7 bases at V and 2 bases at J, with 12 bases between the two ends. Germline V gives CDR1 SNHLY, CDR2 FYNNEI. This CDR3 contains 14 residues. CDR3 loop: CASKQGSTGNTIYF. The CDR3 nucleotides are TGTGCCAGCAAACAGGGATCGACTGGAAACACCATATATTTT. The full variable domain, rest sourced from reference TRBV2 and TRBJ1-3, is EPEVTQTPSHQVTQMGQEVILRCVPISNHLYFYWYRQILGQKVEFLVSFYNNEISEKSEIFDDQFSVERPDGSNFTLKIRSTKLEDSAMYFCASKQGSTGNTIYFGEGSWLTVV.

V is TRBV2 and J is TRBJ2-1; 10 bases match TRBD2. CDR1 SNHLY and CDR2 FYNNEI come from the germline V gene. There are 14 residues in the CDR3. V gave up 1 base and J gave up 9 bases; unmatched junction bases: 3. The CDR3 is CASSEGIAGGEQFF. CDR3 coding DNA: TGTGCCAGCAGTGAAGGAATAGCGGGGGGTGAGCAGTTCTTC.

This clone was seen repeatedly, ten times or more. The rearrangement links TRBV7-8 to TRBJ2-2, with 7 positions matching TRBD1. This CDR3 spans 16 amino acids. Germline-derived CDR1 and CDR2 are SGHVS and FQNEAQ. V trimming: 3 bases; J trimming: 0 bases; junction bases outside the gene matches: 4. The chain's CDR3 is CASSFSGTANTGELFF. Written as DNA, the CDR3 is TGTGCCAGCAGCTTCTCCGGGACAGCGAACACCGGGGAGCTGTTTTTT.

The CDR3, as DNA: TGTGCCAGCCTATCAAACAGGGCCGGAGGGGAGACCCAGTACTTC. Its translation: CASLSNRAGGETQYF. V usage is TRBV6-1 and J usage is TRBJ2-5; D tentatively fits TRBD1 or TRBD2 (6 bases each). V lost 8 bases and J 5 bases, leaving 21 bases between the germline ends. In germline, CDR1 is MNHNS, CDR2 SASEGT. The CDR3 has 15 amino acids.

The chain couples TRBV4-2 to TRBJ2-1; D call uncertain. The germline gives CDR1 LGHNA, CDR2 YNFKEQ. Trimming removed 6 bases from V and 9 bases from J, with 12 bases in between. This CDR3 is 12 amino acids long. The CDR3 here is CASSSGATEQFF. The CDR3 DNA is TGTGCCAGCAGTTCTGGCGCAACTGAGCAGTTCTTC.

The chain's CDR3 is CASNKRETYEQYF. CDR3 DNA sequence: TGTGCCAGCAATAAGCGGGAGACCTACGAGCAGTACTTC. This chain connects TRBV6-5 to TRBJ2-7; TRBD2 agrees at 8 bases. CDR1 and CDR2 (germline): MNHEY, SVGAGI. V lost 7 bases and J lost 2; bases outside the gene matches: 4. CDR3 size: 13 residues.